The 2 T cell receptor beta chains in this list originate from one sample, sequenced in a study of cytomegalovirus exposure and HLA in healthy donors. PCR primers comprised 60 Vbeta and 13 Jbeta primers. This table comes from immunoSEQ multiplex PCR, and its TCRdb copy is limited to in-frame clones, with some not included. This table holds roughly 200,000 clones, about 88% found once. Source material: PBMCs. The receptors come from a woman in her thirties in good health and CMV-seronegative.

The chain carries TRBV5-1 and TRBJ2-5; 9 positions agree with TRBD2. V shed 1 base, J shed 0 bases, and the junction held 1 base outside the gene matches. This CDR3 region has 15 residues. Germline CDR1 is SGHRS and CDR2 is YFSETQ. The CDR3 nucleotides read TGCGCCAGCAGCTTGAGCGGGGGGTACCAAGAGACCCAGTACTTC. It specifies CASSLSGGYQETQYF.

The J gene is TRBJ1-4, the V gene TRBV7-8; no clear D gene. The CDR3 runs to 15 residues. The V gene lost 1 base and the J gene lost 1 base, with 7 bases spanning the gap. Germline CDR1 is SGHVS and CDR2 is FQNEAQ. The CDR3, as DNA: TGTGCCAGCAGCTTAGGTCCCCGAACTAATGAAAAACTGTTTTTT. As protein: CASSLGPRTNEKLFF.